This T cell receptor (beta chain) was obtained from a study of beta chain features in type 1 diabetes (dated by TCRdb to the late 2010s). Study-level background: Patients and healthy donors did not differ in mean age, gender distribution, total cell number or subset yield. A total of 107,917,701 sorted cells were examined across all samples, and the number of cells per subset was strongly correlated with RNA yield. In the study, TCRB repertoires of sorted circulating CD4+ T cell subsets from recently diagnosed type 1 diabetes patients were compared with those of matched healthy donors. Whereas all 30 or so donors provided naive and central memory subsets, regulatory and stem cell-like memory subsets were isolated from just 8 patients and roughly 8 healthy donors.

Here is what the overall study found, with its caveats: The naive, central memory and regulatory TCRB repertoires appeared to resemble one another more closely among patients than among healthy donors. Only small numbers of individuals were included in the HLA sub-analyses, which left unresolved whether HLA type had any influence on TCRB rearrangement. In all four CD4+ subsets, TCRB CDR3 length was moderately but significantly shorter in type 1 diabetes patients. Because cDNA was sequenced instead of genomic DNA, activated cells with high expression could be over-represented, although the groups did not differ in activation or CD3 levels. PCR may preferentially amplify shorter templates, but because patient and control samples were amplified and corrected together, any resulting skew would affect both groups equally. At VDJ recombination sites, patients with type 1 diabetes made fewer insertions and deleted more nucleotides, a pattern implying thymic rearrangement abnormalities.

The entire isolated RNA was reverse transcribed using the High Capacity cDNA Reverse Transcription Kit, and thus expressed TCRB transcripts were sequenced. Deep immunoSEQ sequencing was applied to naive, central memory and regulatory T cell samples, giving an average of around 3.8 million total reads per sample. Sorted cells were lysed in RLT buffer, and RNA was extracted using DNase-treated RNeasy Micro or Mini kits according to cell number. To prevent cross-contamination, each cell subset was processed individually, whereas patient and healthy donor samples were processed jointly. Using the immunoSEQ multiplex PCR, TCRB sequences were amplified from cDNA into 87-bp fragments spanning the CDR3 region. Sequencing of the amplicons was performed on the Illumina HiSeq platform. In the original analysis: Synthetic template baselines were used to correct PCR bias computationally, reads within Hamming distance 2 were collapsed together, and singletons that could not be merged were discarded. Reads were aligned against IMGT so that V, D and J genes, CDR3 length and insertions or deletions at six rearrangement sites could be assigned. Within each subset, clonotype counts were normalized to sorted cell number, and only after that were true diversity and Gini coefficients computed with the tcR R package. Repertoire sharing was quantified using the overlap coefficient calculated on TCRB nucleotide sequences. As a proxy for the pre-selection repertoire, out-of-frame TCRB sequences from naive cells were analyzed. TCRdb provides this immuneACCESS table in a form limited to in-frame rearrangements. Some clones are lacking; in checked studies, under half of them reflect an unresolved V gene, and why the rest are absent is not known. That table furnishes V, J and clone size, whereas the DNA furnished D and trimming. A total of about 660,000 clones appear in this sample, over 12% of them only once. The top ten clones comprise roughly 0.04% of the sample.

Spanning cysteine to phenylalanine, the CDR3 consists of 15 amino acids. Only the CDR3 region is kept as DNA, spanning 45 bases read in frame from base 1. The germline V gene supplies CDR1 SNHLY and CDR2 FYNNEI. Deletion took 3 bases off V and 2 bases off J, with a span of 11 bases between the germline ends. Each donor gave one peripheral blood draw, approximately 120 mL on average, collected into heparinised tubes. A BD FACSAria II was used to sort naive, central memory, regulatory and stem cell-like memory CD4+ T cells with a panel that included CD45RO, CCR7, CD25, CD127, CD95 and CD27. Every sorted population had a purity above 98%. PBMCs were isolated right away by Lymphoprep density gradient centrifugation and were stained directly, without culture. Samples were stained and sorted in pairs, with one healthy donor and one patient per experiment, so that batch effects were minimized. As for this clone: Its antigen is unknown. There are no base qualities to consult, and no much larger clone falls within one base.

The sequence was obtained from a man between 18 and 35 years old with type 1 diabetes. The sample was naive CD4+ T cells from blood. Read against the paper, the sample's cell subset or site label means: true naive CD4+ T cells. The receptor chain draws on TRBV2 and TRBJ1-5; the D gene is unclear. The sequenced DNA: TGTGCCAGCAGTGACTGGGCCCCAGGCAATCAGCCCCAGCATTTT. Translation gives CASSDWAPGNQPQHF.